This T cell receptor beta chain is from a study of tumor-infiltrating lymphocytes in primary liver carcinoma. Points from the study as a whole: Bulk unsorted material prevented CD4+ and CD8+ repertoire comparison. Among the pair types, tumor region pairs showed more overlap than tumor-adjacent and tumor-blood pairs. Top-250-clone fractions were significantly higher in tumors than in blood (p = 0.039).

Blood RNA was derived from unsorted whole blood, and germline DNA was extracted too. A primer in the constant region served to generate TCR beta cDNA from about 470 ng of total RNA. Nested multiplex PCR, run for three rounds with slightly modified ARM-PCR, yielded TCR beta libraries. TCRdb reanalysed the multiplex PCR reads using MiXCR and keeps one entry per CDR3 protein. The table has fewer than 350,000 distinct CDR3 sequences, almost 65% seen once. To note about this clonotype: Its target is not known.

Sequenced material: peripheral blood. The sequence was collected from a man aged 35 to 55 with primary liver carcinoma and hepatitis B virus infection.

The CDR3: CASSLGPGAVGTDTQYF. DNA of the CDR3: TGTGCCAGCAGTTTGGGTCCGGGGGCGGTAGGCACAGATACGCAGTATTTT. This sequence joins TRBV28 and TRBJ2-3; D tentatively fits TRBD1 or TRBD2 (6 bases each). V shed 3 bases and J shed 1 base, with 17 bases lying between them. Germline V gene sequence: CDR1 MDHEN, CDR2 SYDVKM. The CDR3 extends over 17 amino acids.